The rows below give T cell receptor beta chains drawn from one sample of a study of cytomegalovirus exposure and HLA in healthy donors. Produced via immunoSEQ multiplex PCR; TCRdb's table is partial and in-frame only. The profile shows a few hundred thousand clones, 75% to 95% of them singletons. Material: PBMCs. The receptors were gathered from a woman aged 18-30 years in good health and CMV-seronegative. Each CDR3 is given with its conserved first and last residue. The D gene is left open where the match is weak. Size is stated for part of the rows, as once, few or many counts, or as a class when the clone is expanded.

- | TRBJ2-7 | TRBV7-8 | TRBD2 | CASSITAGLAYEQYF | TGTGCCAGCAGTATAACCGCGGGACTAGCCTACGAGCAGTACTTC
- | TRBJ2-7 | TRBV11-2 | - | CASSPSPWTDIKSYEQYF | TGTGCCAGCAGCCCCTCACCCTGGACAGATATCAAATCCTACGAGCAGTACTTC
- | TRBJ1-2 | TRBV6-1 | TRBD1 | CASSPRDREGDTF | TGTGCCAGCAGTCCCCGGGACAGGGAGGGGGACACCTTC
- | TRBJ1-1 | TRBV6-1 | TRBD1 | CASRDRAAISAEAFF | TGTGCCAGCAGGGACAGGGCTGCTATCTCCGCTGAAGCTTTCTTT
- | TRBJ2-3 | TRBV28 | TRBD1 | CASSLTGEGDTQYF | TGTGCCAGCAGTTTGACAGGGGAAGGAGATACGCAGTATTTT
- | TRBJ1-6 | TRBV18 | - | CASSPTGGDSYSPLHF | TGTGCCAGCTCACCCACGGGGGGGGATTCGTATTCACCCCTCCACTTT
- | TRBJ2-3 | TRBV27 | TRBD2 | CASSPIAGAADTQYF | TGTGCCAGCAGTCCGATAGCGGGAGCCGCAGATACGCAGTATTTT
- | TRBJ2-7 | TRBV5-8 | TRBD2 | CASSLGAGGPYEQYF | TGTGCCAGCAGCTTGGGGGCGGGAGGTCCCTACGAGCAGTACTTC
once | TRBJ1-4 | TRBV30 | - | CAWSQTPEVKLFF | TGTGCCTGGAGCCAGACCCCGGAGGTAAAACTGTTTTTT
- | TRBJ2-1 | TRBV11-3 | - | CASSSDRYNEQFF | TGTGCCAGCAGCTCCGACAGGTACAATGAGCAGTTCTTC
- | TRBJ1-1 | TRBV7-2 | - | CASSYRTPNTEAFF | TGTGCCAGCAGCTACAGGACGCCGAACACTGAAGCTTTCTTT
few | TRBJ1-5 | TRBV28 | TRBD1 | CASNPWTGEGNQPQHF | TGTGCCAGCAACCCATGGACAGGAGAAGGCAATCAGCCCCAGCATTTT
- | TRBJ2-7 | TRBV5-4 | - | CASSSTYEQYF | TGTGCCAGCAGCTCCACCTACGAGCAGTACTTC
- | TRBJ2-5 | TRBV28 | TRBD1 | CASSLRRWDRESETQYF | TGTGCCAGCAGTTTACGCCGCTGGGACAGGGAATCAGAGACCCAGTACTTC
few | TRBJ1-5 | TRBV7-9 | - | CASSLEGIQPQHF | TGTGCCAGCAGCTTAGAGGGGATTCAGCCCCAGCATTTT
- | TRBJ1-4 | TRBV28 | TRBD1 | CASTMTGGEKLFF | TGTGCCAGCACCATGACAGGGGGTGAAAAACTGTTTTTT
- | TRBJ2-7 | TRBV11-2 | TRBD1 | CASSFRTGHYEQYF | TGTGCCAGCAGCTTCCGGACAGGGCACTACGAGCAGTACTTC
- | TRBJ2-3 | TRBV19 | TRBD2 | CASSILAGSKTDTQYF | TGTGCCAGTAGTATTCTAGCGGGATCAAAAACAGATACGCAGTATTTT
- | TRBJ2-1 | TRBV28 | TRBD1 | CASSHGQGGRNEQFF | TGTGCCAGCAGCCACGGACAGGGTGGTCGCAATGAGCAGTTCTTC
once | TRBJ2-7 | TRBV7-9 | TRBD1 | CASSDFRRDRGYEQYF | TGTGCCAGCAGCGATTTCCGGCGGGACAGGGGCTACGAGCAGTACTTC
- | TRBJ2-5 | TRBV13 | - | CASSRRSSGIQETQYF | TGTGCCAGCAGCCGACGGAGTTCGGGAATCCAAGAGACCCAGTACTTC
- | TRBJ1-5 | TRBV6-6 | TRBD1 | CASGERQGTRNQPQHF | TGTGCCAGCGGAGAACGACAGGGAACCAGAAATCAGCCCCAGCATTTT
- | TRBJ1-2 | TRBV11-2 | - | CASSLDPTYYGYTF | TGTGCCAGCAGCTTAGATCCGACATACTATGGCTACACCTTC
- | TRBJ1-1 | TRBV10-3 | - | CAISEDTLNTEAFF | TGTGCCATCAGTGAGGACACCTTGAACACTGAAGCTTTCTTT
once | TRBJ1-5 | TRBV6-1 | - | CASSESGHQPQHF | TGTGCCAGCAGTGAATCAGGGCATCAGCCCCAGCATTTT
few | TRBJ2-1 | TRBV9 | - | CASSGGDEQFF | TGTGCCAGCAGCGGTGGAGATGAGCAGTTCTTC
- | TRBJ1-1 | TRBV29-1 | TRBD1 | CSFRTGNTEAFF | TGCAGCTTCAGGACAGGGAACACTGAAGCTTTCTTT
- | TRBJ2-7 | TRBV30 | TRBD2 | CAWSEGRGAGEQYF | TGTGCCTGGAGCGAAGGGAGGGGCGCCGGGGAGCAGTACTTC
- | TRBJ2-1 | TRBV6-1 | TRBD1 | CASSERTGVAYNEQFF | TGTGCCAGCAGTGAACGGACAGGGGTAGCCTACAATGAGCAGTTCTTC
- | TRBJ2-1 | TRBV4-2 | - | CASSQPILVGVTNEQFF | TGTGCCAGCAGCCAACCCATCTTGGTGGGAGTCACTAATGAGCAGTTCTTC
- | TRBJ2-7 | TRBV2 | TRBD2 | CASSEVAGIYEQYF | TGTGCCAGCAGTGAGGTAGCGGGGATCTACGAGCAGTACTTC
- | TRBJ2-7 | TRBV5-6 | - | CASSLELGGNSYEQYF | TGTGCCAGCAGCTTGGAGCTGGGCGGGAACTCCTACGAGCAGTACTTC
- | TRBJ2-7 | TRBV7-2 | - | CASSLDTGNYEQYF | TGTGCCAGCAGCTTGGATACAGGGAACTACGAGCAGTACTTC
- | TRBJ1-1 | TRBV6-1 | - | CASSDVGRAEAFF | TGTGCCAGCTCCGACGTCGGGCGGGCTGAAGCTTTCTTT
once | TRBJ2-7 | TRBV15 | TRBD2 | CATSREDRTSTYEQYF | TGTGCCACCAGCAGAGAGGATAGGACTAGCACCTACGAGCAGTACTTC
- | TRBJ1-3 | TRBV5-1 | - | CASSSDSLGRGSGNTIYF | TGCGCCAGCAGCTCGGACTCCCTCGGGAGGGGCTCTGGAAACACCATATATTTT
- | TRBJ2-7 | TRBV5-1 | - | CASRDVGSYEQYF | TGCGCCAGCAGAGATGTCGGCTCCTACGAGCAGTACTTC
- | TRBJ1-2 | TRBV5-1 | - | CASSLLSSANYGYTF | TGCGCCAGCAGCTTGCTGAGCTCCGCAAACTATGGCTACACCTTC
- | TRBJ2-1 | TRBV7-6 | - | CASSLRLGNEQFF | TGTGCCAGCAGCTTACGGCTAGGAAATGAGCAGTTCTTC
- | TRBJ2-5 | TRBV18 | - | CASSPLVETQYF | TGTGCCAGCTCACCATTAGTCGAGACCCAGTACTTC
- | TRBJ1-4 | TRBV6-5 | TRBD1 | CASSGTTGGNEKLFF | TGTGCCAGCAGTGGTACGACAGGGGGCAATGAAAAACTGTTTTTT
- | TRBJ1-5 | TRBV5-1 | TRBD1 | CASSLEGQLNQPQHF | TGCGCCAGCAGCTTGGAGGGACAGCTCAATCAGCCCCAGCATTTT
few | TRBJ1-5 | TRBV10-2 | - | CASNFQGRNQPQHF | TGCGCCAGCAATTTTCAGGGGCGTAATCAGCCCCAGCATTTT
- | TRBJ2-7 | TRBV6-1 | - | CASSELQGSSYEQYF | TGTGCCAGCAGTGAACTGCAGGGGAGCTCCTACGAGCAGTACTTC
- | TRBJ2-7 | TRBV30 | - | CAWSEGGAQYF | TGTGCCTGGAGTGAAGGGGGTGCGCAGTACTTC
once | TRBJ1-1 | TRBV6-1 | - | CASSVNRVGGTEAFF | TGTGCCAGCAGTGTGAATCGGGTGGGGGGCACTGAAGCTTTCTTT
- | TRBJ2-2 | TRBV11-3 | - | CASSLGRNTGELFF | TGTGCCAGCAGCTTGGGGAGGAACACCGGGGAGCTGTTTTTT
- | TRBJ2-3 | TRBV28 | - | CASRPTGSTDTQYF | TGTGCCAGCAGGCCAACAGGGTCCACAGATACGCAGTATTTT
- | TRBJ2-5 | TRBV11-2 | - | CASSPAGALLTGQETQYF | TGTGCCAGCAGCCCCGCAGGGGCCCTATTAACGGGACAAGAGACCCAGTACTTC
- | TRBJ2-1 | TRBV5-1 | TRBD2 | CASSFRGTSGFNEQFF | TGCGCCAGCAGCTTTCGAGGGACTAGCGGCTTTAATGAGCAGTTCTTC
- | TRBJ2-7 | TRBV27 | - | CASSLSTGSYEQYF | TGTGCCAGCAGTTTAAGTACAGGGAGCTACGAGCAGTACTTC
- | TRBJ2-1 | TRBV30 | TRBD2 | CAWSSPPSGSRNEQFF | TGTGCCTGGAGCTCCCCTCCTAGCGGGAGCAGAAATGAGCAGTTCTTC
once | TRBJ1-4 | TRBV30 | - | CAWSSQMREGKLFF | TGTGCCTGGAGTTCGCAGATGAGGGAGGGAAAACTGTTTTTT
once | TRBJ2-1 | TRBV5-1 | TRBD2 | CASSLYPPGLAGEQFF | TGCGCCAGCAGCTTGTACCCGCCGGGACTAGCGGGAGAGCAGTTCTTC
- | TRBJ2-7 | TRBV11-3 | - | CASSLTRGSYEQYF | TGTGCCAGCAGCTTAACGCGGGGCTCCTACGAGCAGTACTTC
- | TRBJ2-7 | TRBV15 | TRBD2 | CATSRSLGLAVYEQYF | TGTGCCACCAGCAGAAGTCTGGGGCTAGCGGTCTACGAGCAGTACTTC
- | TRBJ1-5 | TRBV11-2 | - | CASSLGASTKQPQHF | TGTGCCAGCAGCTTAGGCGCCTCAACTAAGCAGCCCCAGCATTTT
- | TRBJ2-3 | TRBV29-1 | TRBD2 | CSGNSGSTDTQYF | TGCAGCGGAAATAGCGGGAGCACAGATACGCAGTATTTT